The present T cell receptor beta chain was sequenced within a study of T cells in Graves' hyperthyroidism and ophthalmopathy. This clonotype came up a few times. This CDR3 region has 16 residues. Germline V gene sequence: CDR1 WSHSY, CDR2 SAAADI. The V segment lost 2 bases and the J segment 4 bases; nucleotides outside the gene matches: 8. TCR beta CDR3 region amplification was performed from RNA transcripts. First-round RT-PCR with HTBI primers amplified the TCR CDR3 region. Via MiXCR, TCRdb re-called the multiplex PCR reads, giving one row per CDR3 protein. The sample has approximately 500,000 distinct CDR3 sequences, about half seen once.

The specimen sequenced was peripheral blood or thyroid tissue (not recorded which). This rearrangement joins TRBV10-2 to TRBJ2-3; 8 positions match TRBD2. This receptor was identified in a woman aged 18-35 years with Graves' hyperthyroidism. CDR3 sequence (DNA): TGCGCCAGCAGTGAGACAGGCGGGAGGCCACCAGATACGCAGTATTTT. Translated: CASSETGGRPPDTQYF.